This paragraph covers one T cell receptor beta chain sequence. The length of the CDR3 is 14 residues. V was trimmed by 3 bases and J by 2 bases, leaving 11 bases between them. From germline, CDR1 is GTSNPN and CDR2 SVGIG (reference sequence). The sample is drawn from a study of identifying expanded T cells in peripheral blood. Measured with immunoSEQ multiplex PCR; TCRdb has only the in-frame clones, and not every one. The sample contains about 58,000 clones, roughly 87% of which appear only once. The sequence came from a person aged 18 to 75 in good health. The sequenced sample consisted of blood. The rearrangement uses TRBV30 and TRBJ1-3, with D possibly matching TRBD1 (5 bases). The CDR3 DNA reads as TGTGCCTGGAGGATTCGGGGCACTGGAAACACCATATATTTT. Protein product: CAWRIRGTGNTIYF.